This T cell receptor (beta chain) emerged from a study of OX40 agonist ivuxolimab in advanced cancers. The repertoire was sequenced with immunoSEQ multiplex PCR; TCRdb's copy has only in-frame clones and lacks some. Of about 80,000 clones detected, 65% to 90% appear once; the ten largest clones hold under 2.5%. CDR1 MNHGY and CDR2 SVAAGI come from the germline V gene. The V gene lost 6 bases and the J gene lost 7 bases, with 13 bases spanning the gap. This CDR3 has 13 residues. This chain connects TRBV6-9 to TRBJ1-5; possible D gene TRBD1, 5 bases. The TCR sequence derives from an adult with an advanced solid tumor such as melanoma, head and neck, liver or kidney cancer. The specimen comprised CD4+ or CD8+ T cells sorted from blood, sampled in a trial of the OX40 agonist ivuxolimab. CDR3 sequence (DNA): TGTGCCAGCAGGCCAGGGTCGAAACAGCCCCAGCATTTT. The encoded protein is CASRPGSKQPQHF.